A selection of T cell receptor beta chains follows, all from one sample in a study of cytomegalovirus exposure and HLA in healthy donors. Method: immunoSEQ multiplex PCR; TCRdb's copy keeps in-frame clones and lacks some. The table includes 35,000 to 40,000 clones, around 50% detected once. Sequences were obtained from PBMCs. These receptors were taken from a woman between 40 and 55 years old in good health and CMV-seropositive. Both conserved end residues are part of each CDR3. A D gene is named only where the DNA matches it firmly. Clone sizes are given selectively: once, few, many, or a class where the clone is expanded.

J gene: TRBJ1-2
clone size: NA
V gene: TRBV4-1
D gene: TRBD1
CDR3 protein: CASSQDRGQGAQGYTF
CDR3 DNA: TGCGCCAGCAGCCAAGACCGAGGACAGGGGGCTCAGGGCTACACCTTC

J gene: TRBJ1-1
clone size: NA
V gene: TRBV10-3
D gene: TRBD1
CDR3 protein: CAISESQGASGGTEAFF
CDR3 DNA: TGTGCCATCAGTGAGTCACAGGGGGCGAGTGGTGGCACTGAAGCTTTCTTT

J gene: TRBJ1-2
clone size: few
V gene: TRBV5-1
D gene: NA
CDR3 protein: CASSLDPDYGYTF
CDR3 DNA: TGCGCCAGCAGCTTGGACCCAGACTATGGCTACACCTTC

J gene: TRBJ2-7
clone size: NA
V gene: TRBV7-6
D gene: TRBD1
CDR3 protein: CASSWIDRGDEQYF
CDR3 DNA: TGTGCCAGCAGCTGGATCGACAGGGGTGACGAGCAGTACTTC

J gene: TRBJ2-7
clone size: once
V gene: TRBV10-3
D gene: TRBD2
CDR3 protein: CAISEKRGDGEQYF
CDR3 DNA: TGTGCCATCAGTGAAAAGCGGGGGGACGGCGAGCAGTACTTC

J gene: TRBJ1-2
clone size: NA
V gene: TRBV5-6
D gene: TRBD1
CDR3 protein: CASSDFFTYRGSVTYGYTF
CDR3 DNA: TGTGCCAGCAGCGACTTTTTTACATACAGGGGGAGTGTAACCTATGGCTACACCTTC

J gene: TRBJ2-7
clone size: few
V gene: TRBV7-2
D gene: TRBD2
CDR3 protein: CGSSPQRGGYYEQYF
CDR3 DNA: TGTGGCAGCAGCCCCCAGCGGGGGGGCTACTACGAGCAGTACTTC

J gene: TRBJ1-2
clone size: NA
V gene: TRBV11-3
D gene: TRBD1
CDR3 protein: CARPPGGSYGYTF
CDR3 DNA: TGTGCCAGACCTCCAGGGGGCTCCTATGGCTACACCTTT

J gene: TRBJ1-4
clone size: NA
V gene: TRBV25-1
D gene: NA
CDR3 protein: CASSRQVNEKLFF
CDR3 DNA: TGTGCCAGCAGCAGACAGGTTAATGAAAAACTGTTTTTT

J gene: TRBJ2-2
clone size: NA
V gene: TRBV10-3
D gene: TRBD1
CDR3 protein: CAIRPGQTLNTGELFF
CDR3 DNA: TGTGCCATCAGGCCGGGACAGACCTTGAACACCGGGGAGCTGTTTTTT

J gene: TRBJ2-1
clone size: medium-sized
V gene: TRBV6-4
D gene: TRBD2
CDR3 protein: CASSDRTSGGNEQFF
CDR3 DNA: TGTGCCAGCAGTGACAGAACTAGCGGCGGCAATGAGCAGTTCTTC

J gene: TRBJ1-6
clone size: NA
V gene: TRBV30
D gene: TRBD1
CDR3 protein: CAWSRGQGDSPLHF
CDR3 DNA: TGTGCCTGGAGCCGGGGACAGGGAGATTCACCCCTCCACTTT

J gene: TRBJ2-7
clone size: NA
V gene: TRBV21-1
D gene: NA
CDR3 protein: CASSKVLTGATYEQYF
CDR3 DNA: TGTGCCAGCAGCAAAGTCCTGACAGGGGCAACCTACGAGCAGTACTTC

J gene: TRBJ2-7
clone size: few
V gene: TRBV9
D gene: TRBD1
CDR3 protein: CASSADGQGPSEQYF
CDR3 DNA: TGTGCCAGCAGCGCTGACGGACAGGGCCCTTCCGAGCAGTACTTC

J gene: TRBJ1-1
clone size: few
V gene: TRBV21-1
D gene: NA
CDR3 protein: CASTKSAGTGAEAFF
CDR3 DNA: TGTGCCAGCACAAAAAGTGCCGGGACAGGGGCTGAAGCTTTCTTT

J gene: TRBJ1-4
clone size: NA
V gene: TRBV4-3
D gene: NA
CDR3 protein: CASSQAPIATNEKLFF
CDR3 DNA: TGCGCCAGCAGCCAAGCCCCTATTGCAACTAATGAAAAACTGTTTTTT